The present T cell receptor beta chain was sequenced within a study of CD8 T cells in ankylosing spondylitis. Study findings and constraints: Blood from ankylosing spondylitis patients appeared to carry a characteristic eight-variant TCR beta motif.

This CDR3 has 15 residues. Trimming pared 0 bases from V and 0 bases from J, leaving 8 bases between. Per the germline V gene, CDR1 is LGHDT and CDR2 is YNNKEL (reference sequence). This clonotype was seen more than once but under ten times. Its antigen remains unidentified. TCRdb analysed the 5' RACE reads with MiXCR anew, one entry per CDR3 protein. The sample consists of under 450,000 distinct CDR3 sequences, over 15% of them appearing once. The rearrangement uses TRBV3-1 and TRBJ1-1; unclear D gene. The source of this sequence is a male donor with ankylosing spondylitis. The sample was blood, either unsorted or a sorted T cell fraction (not recorded which). The CDR3 is CASSQELGVNTEAFF. Written as DNA, the CDR3 is TGTGCCAGCAGCCAAGAGCTGGGAGTGAACACTGAAGCTTTCTTT.